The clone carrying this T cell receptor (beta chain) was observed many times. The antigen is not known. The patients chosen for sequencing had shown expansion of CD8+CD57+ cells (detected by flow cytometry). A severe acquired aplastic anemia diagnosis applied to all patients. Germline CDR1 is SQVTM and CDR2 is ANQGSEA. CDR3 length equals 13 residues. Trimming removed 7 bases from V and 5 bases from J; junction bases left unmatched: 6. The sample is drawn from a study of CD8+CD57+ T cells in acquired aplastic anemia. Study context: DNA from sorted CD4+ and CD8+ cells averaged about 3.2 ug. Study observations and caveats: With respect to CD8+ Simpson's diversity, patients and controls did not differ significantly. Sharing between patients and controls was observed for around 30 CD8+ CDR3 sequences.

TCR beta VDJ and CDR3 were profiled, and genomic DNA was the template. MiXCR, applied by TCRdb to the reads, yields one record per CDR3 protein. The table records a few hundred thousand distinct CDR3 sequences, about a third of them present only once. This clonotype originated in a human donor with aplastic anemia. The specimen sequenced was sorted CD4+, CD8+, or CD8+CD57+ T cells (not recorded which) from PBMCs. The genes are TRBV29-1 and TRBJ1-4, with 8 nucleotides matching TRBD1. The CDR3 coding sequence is TGCAGCGCGAGGGGACAGGAGAATGAAAAACTGTTTTTT. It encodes CSARGQENEKLFF.